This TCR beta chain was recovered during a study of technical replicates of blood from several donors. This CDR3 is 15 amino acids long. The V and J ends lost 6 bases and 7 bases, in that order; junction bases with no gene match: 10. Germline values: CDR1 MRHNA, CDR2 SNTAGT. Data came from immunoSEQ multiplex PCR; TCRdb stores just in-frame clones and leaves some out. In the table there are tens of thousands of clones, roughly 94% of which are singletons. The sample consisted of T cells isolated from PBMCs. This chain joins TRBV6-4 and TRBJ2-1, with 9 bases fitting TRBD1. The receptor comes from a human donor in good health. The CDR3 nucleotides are TGTGCCAGCAGACCGGACAGGGGCTCTGGGAATGAGCAGTTCTTC. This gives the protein CASRPDRGSGNEQFF.